Sequencing of this T cell receptor beta chain was carried out in a study of beta chain features in type 1 diabetes listed by TCRdb under 2018. At the level of the whole study: Mean age, gender distribution, total cell number and subset yield did not differ between patients and healthy donors. A total of 85 million to 140 million sorted cells were examined across all samples, and a strong correlation was observed between cell number per subset and RNA yield. In the study, recently diagnosed type 1 diabetes patients and matched healthy donors were compared on the TCRB repertoires of their sorted circulating CD4+ T cell subsets. Regulatory and stem cell-like memory subsets were isolated from only 8 patients and roughly 8 healthy donors, whereas naive and central memory subsets came from all 30 or so donors.

On this clone: No antigen is known for it. Within one base of it there is no much larger clone, and no base qualities were kept.

Overall study results and their limits: Naive, central memory and regulatory TCRB repertoires appeared to be more alike among patients than among healthy donors. Because cDNA was sequenced instead of genomic DNA, highly expressing activated cells could be over-represented, though the groups showed no difference in activation or CD3 levels. PCR might favor shorter templates, but patient and control samples were amplified and corrected together, so any skew would affect both groups equally. Type 1 diabetes patients showed a moderate but significant shortening of TCRB CDR3 length in all four CD4+ subsets. Because small numbers of individuals were included in the HLA sub-analyses, any influence of HLA type on TCRB rearrangement was left unresolved. At VDJ recombination sites, type 1 diabetes patients had fewer insertions and more deleted nucleotides, which implies abnormalities in thymic rearrangement.

All of the isolated RNA was reverse transcribed with the High Capacity cDNA Reverse Transcription Kit, so expressed TCRB transcripts were sequenced. Deep immunoSEQ sequencing was applied to naive, central memory and regulatory T cell samples, giving an average of approximately 4 million total reads per sample. Sorted cells were lysed in RLT buffer and RNA was extracted with DNase-treated RNeasy Micro or Mini kits, depending on cell number. Each cell subset was processed separately to prevent cross-contamination, with patient and healthy donor samples processed together. Using the immunoSEQ multiplex PCR, TCRB sequences were amplified from cDNA into 87-bp fragments spanning the CDR3 region. Sequencing of the amplicons was done on the Illumina HiSeq platform. Turning to the authors' computational methods: PCR bias was corrected computationally using synthetic template baselines, and reads within Hamming distance 2 were collapsed, with unmergeable singletons discarded. Reads were aligned against IMGT so that V, D and J genes, CDR3 length and insertions or deletions at six rearrangement sites could be assigned. Clonotype counts were normalized to sorted cell number within each subset before computing true diversity and Gini coefficients with the tcR R package. The overlap coefficient, calculated on TCRB nucleotide sequences, was used to measure repertoire sharing. Out-of-frame TCRB sequences from naive cells were analyzed as a proxy for the pre-selection repertoire. TCRdb's version of the immuneACCESS table is confined to in-frame rearrangements and falls short of the full clone set. An unresolved V gene accounts for under half of the shortfall where checked; the remainder is of unknown origin. The V and J calls and clone size come from that table; D and trimming were worked out from the DNA. The sample contains roughly 250,000 clones, under 70% of them found a single time. The ten largest clones add up to around 0.05% of the sample.

Each donor gave one peripheral blood draw, approximately 120 mL on average, collected into heparinised tubes. A BD FACSAria II was used to sort naive, central memory, regulatory and stem cell-like memory CD4+ T cells with a panel that included CD45RO, CCR7, CD25, CD127, CD95 and CD27. Purity was above 95% for every sorted population. PBMCs were isolated immediately by Lymphoprep density gradient centrifugation and stained directly without culture. So that batch effects would be minimized, each experiment stained and sorted samples in pairs, pairing one healthy donor with one patient. Looking up the germline V gene yields CDR1 SGHVS and CDR2 FNYEAQ. Trimming costs V 2 bases and J 1 base, and their ends lie 12 bases apart. From its cysteine to its phenylalanine, the CDR3 spans 17 amino acids. The only DNA kept is the CDR3, 51 bases in frame from the first base.

The sequence joins TRBV7-6 to TRBJ2-6; TRBD1 might be the D gene, on 5 matching bases. The sequencing input was naive CD4+ T cells from blood. This specimen's cell subset or site label, per the study, means: true naive CD4+ T cells. This sequence originates from a man aged 25-45 years in good health. The CDR3 region: CASSLNLGVSGANVLTF. The nucleotides read TGTGCCAGCAGCTTAAATCTAGGGGTATCTGGGGCCAACGTCCTGACTTTC.